A selection of T cell receptor beta chains follows, all from one sample in a study of tumor-infiltrating lymphocytes in primary liver carcinoma. Each CDR3 protein is one row after TCRdb ran MiXCR on the multiplex PCR reads. The sample comprises about 200,000 distinct CDR3 sequences, about 82% of which are singletons, and 15% to 20% rests with the top ten. The sequenced material came from tumor tissue from primary liver carcinoma. These receptors all stem from a man aged 40-49 years with primary liver carcinoma and hepatitis B virus infection. The CDR3 runs from the conserved cysteine through the conserved F or W. Each record gives: V gene, J gene, D gene, clone size, CDR3 protein, CDR3 DNA. The D gene is left open where the match is weak. Expanded clones get a size class; other rows say once, few or many, or leave the size out.

v_call: TRBV5-1
j_call: TRBJ2-7
d_call: -
clone_size: -
cdr3_aa: CASSEQGVETYEQYF
cdr3_nt: TGCGCCAGCAGCGAGCAGGGTGTAGAGACCTACGAGCAGTACTTC

v_call: TRBV12-3/TRBV12-4
j_call: TRBJ1-5
d_call: TRBD1
clone_size: -
cdr3_aa: CASRQTGLPDQSQHF
cdr3_nt: TGTGCCAGCAGGCAGACAGGGTTACCAGATCAGTCCCAGCATTTT

v_call: TRBV29-1
j_call: TRBJ2-2
d_call: -
clone_size: few
cdr3_aa: CSVDTGITGELFF
cdr3_nt: TGCAGCGTGGACACGGGGATCACAGGGGAGCTGTTTTTT

v_call: TRBV29-1
j_call: TRBJ1-5
d_call: -
clone_size: -
cdr3_aa: CSVATGSKCQPQHF
cdr3_nt: TGCAGCGTAGCTACAGGGAGTAAATGTCAGCCCCAGCATTTT

v_call: TRBV6-2/TRBV6-3
j_call: TRBJ2-1
d_call: TRBD2
clone_size: -
cdr3_aa: CLSSYASGISYNEQFF
cdr3_nt: TGTCTCAGCAGTTACGCTAGCGGGATCTCCTACAATGAGCAGTTCTTC

v_call: TRBV29-1
j_call: TRBJ1-1
d_call: -
clone_size: -
cdr3_aa: CSVGRSWGVNTGAFF
cdr3_nt: TGCAGCGTTGGTAGGAGCTGGGGGGTGAACACTGGAGCTTTCTTT

v_call: TRBV7-9
j_call: TRBJ1-1
d_call: -
clone_size: -
cdr3_aa: CASSSAMGGGQTETFF
cdr3_nt: TGTGCCAGCAGCTCAGCGATGGGCGGGGGGCAAACTGAAACTTTCTTT

v_call: TRBV6-2/TRBV6-3
j_call: TRBJ1-1
d_call: -
clone_size: -
cdr3_aa: CTSTSAGQAFF
cdr3_nt: TGTACCAGCACTTCGGCAGGGCAGGCTTTCTTT

v_call: TRBV19
j_call: TRBJ1-5
d_call: -
clone_size: -
cdr3_aa: CASRLAAGPWQPQQF
cdr3_nt: TGTGCCAGTAGGCTAGCGGCAGGACCCTGGCAGCCCCAGCAATTT

v_call: TRBV10-3
j_call: TRBJ2-5
d_call: -
clone_size: -
cdr3_aa: CAISTSRETQYF
cdr3_nt: TGTGCCATCTCGACCAGCCGAGAGACCCAGTACTTC

v_call: TRBV10-2
j_call: TRBJ2-3
d_call: TRBD2
clone_size: -
cdr3_aa: CVSCELQGLASTDTQYF
cdr3_nt: TGCGTCAGCTGTGAATTACAGGGACTAGCTAGCACAGATACGCAGTATTTT

v_call: TRBV5-4
j_call: TRBJ2-5
d_call: -
clone_size: -
cdr3_aa: CASGTPTDSETQYF
cdr3_nt: TGTGCCAGCGGCACACCGACAGATAGTGAGACTCAGTACTTC

v_call: TRBV12-3/TRBV12-4
j_call: TRBJ2-5
d_call: TRBD1
clone_size: -
cdr3_aa: CANSRSGTGTEYF
cdr3_nt: TGTGCCAACAGCCGAAGCGGGACAGGGACTGAGTACTTC

v_call: TRBV7-8
j_call: TRBJ2-7
d_call: TRBD1
clone_size: -
cdr3_aa: CASSSYDRVPYEQYF
cdr3_nt: TGTGCCAGCAGCTCTTATGACAGGGTGCCCTATGAGCAGTACTTC

v_call: TRBV6-1
j_call: TRBJ1-2
d_call: TRBD1
clone_size: -
cdr3_aa: CVSSVTLGTGYGYTF
cdr3_nt: TGTGTCAGCAGTGTTACACTAGGGACAGGTTATGGCTACACCTTC

v_call: TRBV10-2
j_call: TRBJ2-3
d_call: -
clone_size: -
cdr3_aa: CASSELQGPSSTGTQYF
cdr3_nt: TGCGCCAGCAGTGAGTTACAGGGACCATCTAGCACAGGTACGCAGTATTTT

v_call: TRBV6-6
j_call: TRBJ1-1
d_call: -
clone_size: -
cdr3_aa: CASSKGGTTGAFF
cdr3_nt: TGTGCCAGCAGCAAAGGGGGTACTACTGGAGCTTTCTTT

v_call: TRBV29-1
j_call: TRBJ2-7
d_call: TRBD2
clone_size: -
cdr3_aa: CNVEGEPTSGDYKQYF
cdr3_nt: TGCAACGTTGAAGGGGAGCCGACTAGCGGAGACTACAAGCAGTACTTC

v_call: TRBV13
j_call: TRBJ1-5
d_call: -
clone_size: -
cdr3_aa: CASSLGGSNQAQHF
cdr3_nt: TGTGCCAGTAGCTTAGGCGGTAGCAATCAGGCCCAGCATTTT

v_call: TRBV7-2
j_call: TRBJ1-5
d_call: -
clone_size: many
cdr3_aa: CASSSWGTNNQPQHF
cdr3_nt: TGTGCCAGCAGCTCCTGGGGTACCAACAATCAGCCCCAGCATTTT

v_call: TRBV6-6
j_call: TRBJ1-1
d_call: -
clone_size: -
cdr3_aa: CTSSTRGTTEVFF
cdr3_nt: TGTACCAGCAGCACAAGGGGGACTACTGAAGTTTTCTTT

v_call: TRBV12-3/TRBV12-4
j_call: TRBJ2-5
d_call: -
clone_size: -
cdr3_aa: CASSSSWVPETQYF
cdr3_nt: TGTGCCAGCAGTTCGTCATGGGTGCCAGAGACCCAGTACTTC

v_call: TRBV12-3/TRBV12-4
j_call: TRBJ2-1
d_call: TRBD2
clone_size: -
cdr3_aa: CASSLRTSGNYQQFF
cdr3_nt: TGTGCCAGCAGTTTGAGGACTAGCGGGAACTACCAGCAATTCTTC

v_call: TRBV7-2
j_call: TRBJ2-7
d_call: TRBD2
clone_size: -
cdr3_aa: CASSLLGGRVAYEQYF
cdr3_nt: TGTGCCAGCAGCTTACTCGGCGGGAGGGTGGCCTACGAGCAGTACTTC

v_call: TRBV29-1
j_call: TRBJ1-1
d_call: -
clone_size: -
cdr3_aa: CSGAPCWAMDTEAFF
cdr3_nt: TGTAGCGGGGCCCCATGTTGGGCCATGGACACTGAAGCTTTCTTT

v_call: TRBV11-2
j_call: TRBJ2-5
d_call: TRBD2
clone_size: -
cdr3_aa: CTSSYRREGRETQYF
cdr3_nt: TGTACCAGCAGCTATCGGCGGGAGGGCCGGGAGACCCAATACTTC

v_call: TRBV19
j_call: TRBJ2-7
d_call: -
clone_size: -
cdr3_aa: CARSPRHLTYEQYF
cdr3_nt: TGTGCCAGAAGTCCCCGACACCTCACCTACGAGCAGTACTTC

v_call: TRBV4-1
j_call: TRBJ2-3
d_call: -
clone_size: many
cdr3_aa: CASSQGGSLVASTDTQYF
cdr3_nt: TGCGCCAGCAGCCAAGGTGGCAGCTTGGTCGCTAGCACAGATACGCAGTATTTT

v_call: TRBV6-5
j_call: TRBJ1-5
d_call: -
clone_size: -
cdr3_aa: CASSYSGQNQPHHF
cdr3_nt: TGTGCCAGTAGTTACTCGGGACAAAATCAGCCCCATCATTTT

v_call: TRBV29-1
j_call: TRBJ2-5
d_call: -
clone_size: -
cdr3_aa: CSVDEADGETQYF
cdr3_nt: TGTAGCGTTGATGAGGCAGACGGAGAGACCCAGTACTTC

v_call: TRBV11-2
j_call: TRBJ1-5
d_call: -
clone_size: once
cdr3_aa: CASSLVGVTGNNQPHHF
cdr3_nt: TGTGCCAGCAGCTTAGTAGGGGTAACAGGGAACAATCAACCCCACCATTTT

v_call: TRBV11-1
j_call: TRBJ2-4
d_call: -
clone_size: few
cdr3_aa: CASSFPVTSGTKNIQYF
cdr3_nt: TGTGCCAGTAGTTTTCCCGTGACTAGTGGGACCAAAAACATTCAGTACTTC

v_call: TRBV29-1
j_call: TRBJ1-1
d_call: -
clone_size: -
cdr3_aa: CSVSAGWGMNTEVYF
cdr3_nt: TGCAGCGTTTCCGCAGGGTGGGGCATGAACACCGAAGTTTACTTT

v_call: TRBV5-4
j_call: TRBJ2-1
d_call: -
clone_size: -
cdr3_aa: CASWQGPSYNEQLF
cdr3_nt: TGTGCCAGCTGGCAGGGCCCCTCCTACAACGAGCAGCTCTTC

v_call: TRBV11-3
j_call: TRBJ2-1
d_call: -
clone_size: -
cdr3_aa: CASSLDVTNNEEFF
cdr3_nt: TGTGCCAGCAGCTTAGACGTCACGAACAATGAGGAGTTCTTC

v_call: TRBV10-3
j_call: TRBJ2-1
d_call: TRBD2
clone_size: -
cdr3_aa: CAISVVGGNSYNEQFF
cdr3_nt: TGTGCCATCAGTGTAGTGGGGGGGAACTCCTACAATGAGCAGTTCTTC

v_call: TRBV29-1
j_call: TRBJ2-1
d_call: -
clone_size: -
cdr3_aa: CSVAIAGTGEQFF
cdr3_nt: TGCAGTGTTGCCATCGCGGGAACGGGTGAGCAGTTCTTC

v_call: TRBV6-2/TRBV6-3
j_call: TRBJ2-1
d_call: -
clone_size: -
cdr3_aa: CASSYQLGIEQFF
cdr3_nt: TGCGCCAGCAGTTACCAGTTGGGTATTGAGCAGTTCTTC

v_call: TRBV11-2
j_call: TRBJ1-2
d_call: -
clone_size: once
cdr3_aa: CATSLEGGWEILGYTF
cdr3_nt: TGTGCCACCAGCTTAGAGGGAGGATGGGAAATCCTGGGCTACACCTTC

v_call: TRBV11-2
j_call: TRBJ2-4
d_call: -
clone_size: -
cdr3_aa: CASTTPAVAKNILYF
cdr3_nt: TGTGCCAGCACCACTCCGGCGGTGGCCAAAAACATTCTGTACTTC

v_call: TRBV6-2/TRBV6-3
j_call: TRBJ2-3
d_call: -
clone_size: -
cdr3_aa: CGSSFLGRLGGDTQYF
cdr3_nt: TGTGGAAGCAGCTTCCTAGGACGGCTTGGGGGAGATACGCAGTATTTT

v_call: TRBV29-1
j_call: TRBJ2-1
d_call: -
clone_size: -
cdr3_aa: CSSTATQGSYNEQFF
cdr3_nt: TGCAGCTCCACTGCGACACAAGGCTCCTACAATGAGCAGTTCTTC

v_call: TRBV28
j_call: TRBJ2-2
d_call: -
clone_size: -
cdr3_aa: CASIPGQMNTEELFF
cdr3_nt: TGTGCCAGCATTCCTGGACAGATGAACACCGAGGAGCTGTTTTTT

v_call: TRBV29-1
j_call: TRBJ1-1
d_call: -
clone_size: once
cdr3_aa: CSVSNTEAFF
cdr3_nt: TGCAGTGTTAGTAACACTGAAGCTTTCTTT

v_call: TRBV6-5
j_call: TRBJ2-2
d_call: TRBD1
clone_size: -
cdr3_aa: CASRQGDTGELSF
cdr3_nt: TGTGCCAGCAGACAGGGGGACACCGGGGAGCTGTCTTTT

v_call: TRBV6-1
j_call: TRBJ1-5
d_call: -
clone_size: -
cdr3_aa: CASIEAKGQPKHF
cdr3_nt: TGTGCCAGCATTGAAGCGAAGGGCCAGCCCAAGCATTTT

v_call: TRBV7-9
j_call: TRBJ2-7
d_call: TRBD2
clone_size: once
cdr3_aa: CASSLAAGVREQYF
cdr3_nt: TGTGCCAGCAGCTTAGCGGCGGGGGTCCGGGAGCAGTACTTC

v_call: TRBV29-1
j_call: TRBJ2-3
d_call: -
clone_size: -
cdr3_aa: CSIEGGAGITDTRYF
cdr3_nt: TGCAGCATTGAGGGGGGGGCCGGCATCACAGATACGCGGTATTTT

v_call: TRBV6-2/TRBV6-3
j_call: TRBJ2-1
d_call: TRBD2
clone_size: -
cdr3_aa: CAIRTSGIGEQFF
cdr3_nt: TGTGCCATCAGGACTAGCGGGATCGGTGAACAGTTCTTC

v_call: TRBV14
j_call: TRBJ2-7
d_call: -
clone_size: -
cdr3_aa: CASSQARFSYEQYF
cdr3_nt: TGTGCCAGCAGCCAAGCGAGGTTTTCCTATGAGCAGTACTTC